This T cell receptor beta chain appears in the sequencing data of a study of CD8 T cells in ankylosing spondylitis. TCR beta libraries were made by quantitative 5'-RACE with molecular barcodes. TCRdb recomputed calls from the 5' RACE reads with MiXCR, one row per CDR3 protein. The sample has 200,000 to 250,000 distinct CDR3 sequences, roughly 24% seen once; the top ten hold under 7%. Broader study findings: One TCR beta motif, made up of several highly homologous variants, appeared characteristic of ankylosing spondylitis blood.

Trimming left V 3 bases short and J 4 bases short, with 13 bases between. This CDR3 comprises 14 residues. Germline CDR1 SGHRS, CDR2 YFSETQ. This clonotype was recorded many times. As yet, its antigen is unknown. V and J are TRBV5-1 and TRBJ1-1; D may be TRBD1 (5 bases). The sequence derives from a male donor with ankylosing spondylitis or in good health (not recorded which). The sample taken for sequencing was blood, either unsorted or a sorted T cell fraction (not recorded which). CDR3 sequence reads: CASSSGPGSTEAFF. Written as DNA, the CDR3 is TGCGCCAGCAGCTCGGGACCCGGTAGCACTGAAGCTTTCTTT.